The 14 T cell receptor beta chains below all came from one sample that was sequenced in a study of Graves' ophthalmopathy and Graves' hyperthyroidism. RNA transcripts provided the template for amplifying TCR beta CDR3 regions. Amplification began with first-round RT-PCR using HTBI primers, then second-round multiplex PCR was performed. TCRdb redid the calling of the multiplex PCR reads with MiXCR, one entry per CDR3 protein. This sample has 300,000 to 450,000 distinct CDR3 sequences, with approximately 18% found just once. The sequenced material came from peripheral blood. The source is an adult woman with stable Graves' hyperthyroidism.

The chain combines TRBV4-1 with TRBJ2-7; possible D gene TRBD2, 5 bases. Germline V gives CDR1 MGHRA, CDR2 YSYEKL. V lost 1 base and J lost 2, with 12 bases in between. The CDR3 sequence is 15 residues long. Here the CDR3 reads CASSQGVLGPYEQYF. The CDR3, as DNA: TGCGCCAGCAGCCAAGGGGTACTAGGACCCTACGAGCAGTACTTC.

This clonotype was seen ten or more times. The chain recombines TRBV13 with TRBJ2-5; TRBD2 matches 15 bases. The CDR3 covers 18 residues. Germline assignment: CDR1 PRHDT and CDR2 FYEKMQ (reference sequence). J gave up 5 bases and V 5 bases, and 12 bases lay outside the gene matches. The CDR3 is CASSRTGLAGGPDETQYF. The CDR3 coding sequence is TGTGCCAGCAGCCGGACTGGACTAGCGGGAGGGCCGGACGAGACCCAGTACTTC.

Many counts were recorded for this clonotype. This chain uses TRBV7-8 with TRBJ2-5; 10 nucleotides line up with TRBD2. Germline V CDR1 and CDR2: SGHVS, FQNEAQ. The CDR3 extends over 16 amino acids. The ends lost 4 bases at V and 1 base at J; junction bases unmatched: 6. Written as DNA, the CDR3 is TGTGCCAGCAGCTCAAGACTAGCGGGCCTCCAAGAGACCCAGTACTTC. Translated, it gives CASSSRLAGLQETQYF.

This clonotype was observed at least ten times. CDR3 bases: TGTGCCAGCAGGATGTTCCAGGGAGGCACTGAAGCTTTCTTT. This encodes CASRMFQGGTEAFF. This chain joins TRBV27 and TRBJ1-1; D possibly corresponds to TRBD1 (5 bases). CDR3 size: 14 residues. From germline, CDR1 is MNHEY and CDR2 SMNVEV (reference sequence). V was clipped by 6 bases and J by 4 bases, with 15 bases between them.

At least ten counts were recorded for this clonotype. The V gene is TRBV6-1, the J gene TRBJ1-5; D remains ambiguous. The CDR3 sequence is 10 residues long. CDR1 is MNHNS, CDR2 SASEGT, per germline. V dropped 4 bases and J dropped 6 bases, with 1 base sitting between them. CDR3 loop: CASSVQPQHF. CDR3 nucleotide sequence: TGTGCCAGCAGTGTTCAGCCCCAGCATTTT.

This chain links TRBV25-1 with TRBJ2-7; 12 nucleotides match TRBD1. With 1 base clipped from V and 1 base from J, the junction kept 11 bases outside the gene matches. The CDR3 totals 19 residues. Germline loops: CDR1 MGHDK, CDR2 SYGVNS. CDR3 nucleotides: TGTGCCAGCAGTGAATTCGGGACAGGGGGCCAAGCGGCGTCCTACGAGCAGTACTTC. This translates into CASSEFGTGGQAASYEQYF.

This clonotype has a count of ten or more. This rearrangement joins TRBV12-3 or TRBV12-4 to TRBJ2-7; D may be TRBD1 or TRBD2 (5 bases each). This CDR3 contains 14 residues. The V and J ends lost 3 bases and 1 base respectively, with 10 bases between them. CDR3 DNA sequence: TGTGCCAGCAGTTTTGGGGGAGATTCCTACGAGCAGTACTTC. Protein sequence: CASSFGGDSYEQYF.

This chain connects TRBV20-1 to TRBJ2-4, with 13 positions matching TRBD2. The J call may be wrong; the DNA end is better matched by TRBJ2-1. This CDR3 has 17 amino acids. The germline V gene has CDR1 DFQATT and CDR2 SNEGSKA (reference sequence). The DNA for the CDR3 is TGCAGTGCTAGACTTACTAGCGGGAGGGCCGGTCTGAGTGAGCAGTTCTTC. Encoded protein: CSARLTSGRAGLSEQFF.

This CDR3 reads CASSLSNRGPIRDTEAFF. CDR3 sequence (DNA): TGTGCCAGCAGTTTATCCAACAGGGGGCCGATACGGGACACTGAAGCTTTCTTT. The chain links TRBV11-2 to TRBJ1-1; 9 positions agree with TRBD1. V lost 6 bases and J lost 3; bases outside the gene matches: 17. This CDR3 is 18 amino acids long. Germline assignment: CDR1 SGHAT and CDR2 FQNNGV.

This clonotype was picked up a small number of times. V gene TRBV11-1 combines with J gene TRBJ1-5; a possible D gene is TRBD1 (5 bases). The CDR3 totals 19 residues. Germline V gives CDR1 SGHAT, CDR2 FQDESV (reference sequence). V shed 4 bases and J shed 1 base, with 23 bases lying between them. In DNA form, the CDR3 reads TGTGCCAGCAGCTCCCTCGTGTACGCGGGACCACGGAGCAATCAGCCCCAGCATTTT. It codes for CASSSLVYAGPRSNQPQHF. Supplemented by reference TRBV11-1 and TRBJ1-5, the full variable domain reads EAEVAQSPRYKITEKSQAVAFWCDPISGHATLYWYRQILGQGPELLVQFQDESVVDDSQLPKDRFSAERLKGVDSTLKIQPAELGDSAMYLCASSSLVYAGPRSNQPQHFGDGTRLSIL.

This clonotype was recorded at least ten times. The chain combines TRBV6-1 with TRBJ2-1; 8 nucleotides agree with TRBD1. Germline loops: CDR1 MNHNS, CDR2 SASEGT. The V segment lost 5 bases and the J segment 12 bases; nucleotides outside the gene matches: 12. There are 14 residues in the CDR3. In DNA, the CDR3 is TGTGCCAGCAGTCAACCTACAGGGGGAACAGCGCAGTTCTTC. Translation gives CASSQPTGGTAQFF.

There are many counts of this clonotype. The chain has TRBV6-1 and TRBJ2-5; D tentatively fits TRBD1 or TRBD2 (5 bases each). The V and J ends lost 4 bases and 1 base respectively, with 16 bases between them. The CDR3 is 16 amino acids. Germline assignment: CDR1 MNHNS and CDR2 SASEGT. CDR3 region: CASSARAGLAQETQYF. The CDR3 DNA sequence: TGTGCCAGCAGTGCTCGCGCAGGGCTAGCCCAAGAGACCCAGTACTTC.

This clonotype was counted ten times or more. This chain uses TRBV29-1 with TRBJ1-5; D gene ambiguous. CDR3 length equals 13 residues. Per the germline V gene, CDR1 is SQVTM and CDR2 is ANQGSEA. The germline V and J ends were trimmed by 4 bases and 6 bases, with 13 bases remaining between them. DNA of the CDR3: TGCAGCGTTGGAGCGTCGCGGAGTCAGCCCCAGCATTTT. Translation gives CSVGASRSQPQHF.

This clonotype was seen ten or more times. This chain connects TRBV6-5 to TRBJ1-6; no clear D. V shed 2 bases and J shed 7 bases, with 3 bases lying between them. The CDR3 runs to 12 residues. Per germline, CDR1 MNHEY and CDR2 SVGAGI. Written as DNA, the CDR3 is TGTGCCAGCAGTTACCCCAATTCACCCCTCCACTTT. It encodes CASSYPNSPLHF.